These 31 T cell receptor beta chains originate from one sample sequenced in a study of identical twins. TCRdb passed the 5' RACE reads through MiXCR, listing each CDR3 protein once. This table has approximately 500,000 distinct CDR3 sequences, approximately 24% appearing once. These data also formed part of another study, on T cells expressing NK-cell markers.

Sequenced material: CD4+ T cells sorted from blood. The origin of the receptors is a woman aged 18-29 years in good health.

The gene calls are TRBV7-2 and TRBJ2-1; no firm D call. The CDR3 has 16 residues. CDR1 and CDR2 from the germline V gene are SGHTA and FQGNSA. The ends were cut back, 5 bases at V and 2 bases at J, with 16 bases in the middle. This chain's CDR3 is CASSTRTVSTYNEQFF. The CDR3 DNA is TGTGCCAGCAGCACCAGGACCGTGTCTACCTACAATGAGCAGTTCTTC.

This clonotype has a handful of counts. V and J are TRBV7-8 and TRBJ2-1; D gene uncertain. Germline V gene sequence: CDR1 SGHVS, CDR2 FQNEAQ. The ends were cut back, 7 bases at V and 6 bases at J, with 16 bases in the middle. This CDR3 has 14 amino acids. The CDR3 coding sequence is TGTGCCAGCACTCATCCGGGCCGGTCCAATGAGCAGTTCTTC. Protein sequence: CASTHPGRSNEQFF.

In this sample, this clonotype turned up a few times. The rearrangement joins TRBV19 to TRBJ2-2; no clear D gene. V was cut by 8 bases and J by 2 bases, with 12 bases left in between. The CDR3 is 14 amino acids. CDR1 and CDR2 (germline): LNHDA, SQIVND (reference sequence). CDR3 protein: CASSRQANTGELFF. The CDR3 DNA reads TGTGCCAGTTCCCGCCAGGCCAACACCGGGGAGCTGTTTTTT.

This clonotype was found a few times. The CDR3, as DNA: TGCGCCAGCAGCCAAGTTGGCAGCGACATCAAGTACTTC. Translated: CASSQVGSDIKYF. The chain carries TRBV4-3 and TRBJ2-5; D is unclear. V shed 1 base and J shed 12 bases, with 15 bases lying between them. This CDR3 region has 13 residues. From germline, CDR1 is LGHNA and CDR2 YSLEER.

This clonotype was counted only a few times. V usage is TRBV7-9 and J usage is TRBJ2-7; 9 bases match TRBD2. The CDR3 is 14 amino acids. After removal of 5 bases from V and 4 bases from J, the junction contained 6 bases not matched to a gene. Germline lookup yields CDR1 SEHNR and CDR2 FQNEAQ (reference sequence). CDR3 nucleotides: TGTGCCAGCAGCGAACTAGCGGGCCCTTACGAGCAGTACTTC. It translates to CASSELAGPYEQYF.

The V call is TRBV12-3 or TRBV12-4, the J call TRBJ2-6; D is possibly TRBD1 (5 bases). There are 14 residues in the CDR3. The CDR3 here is CAAGSRSGANVLTF. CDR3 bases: TGTGCGGCAGGGTCCCGCTCTGGGGCCAACGTCCTGACTTTC.

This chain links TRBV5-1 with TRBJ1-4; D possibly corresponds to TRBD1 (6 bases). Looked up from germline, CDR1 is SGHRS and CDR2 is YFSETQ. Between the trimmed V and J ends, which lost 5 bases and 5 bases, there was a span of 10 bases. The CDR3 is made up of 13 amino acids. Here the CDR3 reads CASRGDRNEKLFF. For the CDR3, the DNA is TGCGCCAGCAGAGGAGACAGGAATGAAAAACTGTTTTTT.

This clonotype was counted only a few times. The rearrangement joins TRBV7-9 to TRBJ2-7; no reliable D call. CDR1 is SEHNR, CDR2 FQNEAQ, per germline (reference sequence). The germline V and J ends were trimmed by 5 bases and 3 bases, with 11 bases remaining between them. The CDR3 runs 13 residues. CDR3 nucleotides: TGTGCCAGCAGCCCCGGGCAATTCTACGAGCAGTACTTC. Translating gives CASSPGQFYEQYF.

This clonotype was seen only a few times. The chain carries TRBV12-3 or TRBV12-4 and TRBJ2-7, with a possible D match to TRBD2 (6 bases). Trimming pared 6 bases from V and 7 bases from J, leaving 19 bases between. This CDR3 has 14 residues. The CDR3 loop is CASRPSLAHGEQYF. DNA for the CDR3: TGTGCCAGCAGGCCATCTCTAGCGCACGGGGAGCAGTACTTC.

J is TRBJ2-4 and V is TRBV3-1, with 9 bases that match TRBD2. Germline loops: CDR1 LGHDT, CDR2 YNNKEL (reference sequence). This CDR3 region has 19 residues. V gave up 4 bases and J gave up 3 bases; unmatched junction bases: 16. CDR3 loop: CASSPRLGGGAANKNIQYF. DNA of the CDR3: TGTGCCAGCAGCCCCCGTCTCGGCGGGGGGGCCGCCAACAAAAACATTCAGTACTTC. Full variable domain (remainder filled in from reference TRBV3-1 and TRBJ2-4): DTAVSQTPKYLVTQMGNDKSIKCEQNLGHDTMYWYKQDSKKFLKIMFSYNNKELIINETVPNRFSPKSPDKAHLNLHINSLELGDSAVYFCASSPRLGGGAANKNIQYFGAGTRLSVL.

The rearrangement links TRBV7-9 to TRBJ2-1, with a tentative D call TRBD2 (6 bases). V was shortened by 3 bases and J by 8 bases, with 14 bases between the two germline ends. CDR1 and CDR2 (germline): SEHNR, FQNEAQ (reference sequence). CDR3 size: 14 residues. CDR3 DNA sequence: TGTGCCAGCAGCTTCAGGACGGAGGGGCATGAGCAGTTCTTC. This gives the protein CASSFRTEGHEQFF.

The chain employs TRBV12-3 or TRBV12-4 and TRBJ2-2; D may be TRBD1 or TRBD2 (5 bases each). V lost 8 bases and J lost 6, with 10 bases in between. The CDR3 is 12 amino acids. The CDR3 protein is CASARGAGELFF. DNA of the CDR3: TGTGCCAGCGCTCGGGGCGCCGGGGAGCTGTTTTTT.

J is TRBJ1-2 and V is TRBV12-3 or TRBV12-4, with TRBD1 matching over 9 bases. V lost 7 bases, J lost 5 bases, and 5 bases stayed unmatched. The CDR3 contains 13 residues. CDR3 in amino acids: CASNKDRGYGYTF. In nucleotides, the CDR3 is TGTGCCAGCAACAAGGACAGGGGATATGGCTACACCTTC.

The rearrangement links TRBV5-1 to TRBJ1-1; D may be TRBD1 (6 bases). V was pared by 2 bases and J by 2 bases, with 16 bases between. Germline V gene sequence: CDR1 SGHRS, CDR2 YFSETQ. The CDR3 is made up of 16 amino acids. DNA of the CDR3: TGCGCCAGCAGCTTTTTTCCCGCAGGGGTAAACACTGAAGCTTTCTTT. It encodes CASSFFPAGVNTEAFF. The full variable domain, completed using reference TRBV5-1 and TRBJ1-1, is KAGVTQTPRYLIKTRGQQVTLSCSPISGHRSVSWYQQTPGQGLQFLFEYFSETQRNKGNFPGRFSGRQFSNSRSEMNVSTLELGDSALYLCASSFFPAGVNTEAFFGQGTRLTVV.

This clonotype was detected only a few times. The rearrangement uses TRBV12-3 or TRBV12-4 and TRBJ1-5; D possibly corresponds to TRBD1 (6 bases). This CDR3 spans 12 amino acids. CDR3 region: CASGVQGGPQHF. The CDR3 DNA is TGTGCTAGTGGGGTACAGGGTGGTCCCCAGCATTTT.

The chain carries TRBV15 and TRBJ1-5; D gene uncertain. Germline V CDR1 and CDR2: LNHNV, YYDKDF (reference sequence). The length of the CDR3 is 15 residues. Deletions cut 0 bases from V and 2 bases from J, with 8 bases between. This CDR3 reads CATSRDNGGNQPQHF. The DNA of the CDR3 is TGTGCCACCAGCAGAGATAATGGCGGCAATCAGCCCCAGCATTTT. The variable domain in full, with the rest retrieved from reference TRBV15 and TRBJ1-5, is DAMVIQNPRYQVTQFGKPVTLSCSQTLNHNVMYWYQQKSSQAPKLLFHYYDKDFNNEADTPDNFQSRRPNTSFCFLDIRSPGLGDTAMYLCATSRDNGGNQPQHFGDGTRLSIL.

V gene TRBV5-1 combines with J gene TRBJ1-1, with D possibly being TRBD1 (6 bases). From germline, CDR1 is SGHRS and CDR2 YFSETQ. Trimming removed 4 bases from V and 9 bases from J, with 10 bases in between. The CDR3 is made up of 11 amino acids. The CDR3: CASSQDRQAFF. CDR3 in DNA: TGCGCCAGCAGCCAGGACAGACAAGCTTTCTTT.

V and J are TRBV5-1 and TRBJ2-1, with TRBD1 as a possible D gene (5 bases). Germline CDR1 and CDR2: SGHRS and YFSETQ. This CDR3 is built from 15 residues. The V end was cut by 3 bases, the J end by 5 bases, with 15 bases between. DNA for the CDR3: TGCGCCAGCAGCTGGACACGACCCCTTGACAATGAGCAGTTCTTC. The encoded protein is CASSWTRPLDNEQFF.

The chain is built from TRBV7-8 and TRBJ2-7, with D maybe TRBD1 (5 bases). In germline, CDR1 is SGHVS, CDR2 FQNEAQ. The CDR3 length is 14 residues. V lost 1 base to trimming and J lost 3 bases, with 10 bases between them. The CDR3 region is CASSLDPGLYEQYF. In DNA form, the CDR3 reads TGTGCCAGCAGCTTAGATCCAGGGCTCTACGAGCAGTACTTC.

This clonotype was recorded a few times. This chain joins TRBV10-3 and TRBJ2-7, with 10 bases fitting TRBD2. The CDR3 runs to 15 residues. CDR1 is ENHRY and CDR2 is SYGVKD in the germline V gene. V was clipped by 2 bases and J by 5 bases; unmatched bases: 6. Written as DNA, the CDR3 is TGTGCCATCAGTGAGAGGCTAGCGGGAGAAAACGAGCAGTACTTC. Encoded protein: CAISERLAGENEQYF.

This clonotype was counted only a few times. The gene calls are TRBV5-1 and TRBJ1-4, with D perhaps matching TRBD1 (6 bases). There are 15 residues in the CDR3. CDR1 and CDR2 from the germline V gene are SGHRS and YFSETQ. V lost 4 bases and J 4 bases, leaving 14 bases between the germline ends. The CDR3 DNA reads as TGCGCCAGCAGCCCTCAAGGACAGCTTAATGAAAAACTGTTTTTT. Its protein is CASSPQGQLNEKLFF.

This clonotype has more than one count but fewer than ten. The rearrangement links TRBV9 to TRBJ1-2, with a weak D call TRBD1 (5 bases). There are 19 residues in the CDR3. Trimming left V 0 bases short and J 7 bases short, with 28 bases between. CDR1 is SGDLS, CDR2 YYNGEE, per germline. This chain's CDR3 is CASSVEEGVGASSSAGYTF. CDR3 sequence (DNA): TGTGCCAGCAGCGTAGAGGAAGGGGTCGGGGCATCCTCCTCGGCTGGCTACACCTTC.

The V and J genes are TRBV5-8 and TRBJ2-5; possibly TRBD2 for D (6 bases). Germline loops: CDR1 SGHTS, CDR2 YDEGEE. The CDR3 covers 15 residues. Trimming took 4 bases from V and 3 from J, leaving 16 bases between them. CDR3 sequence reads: CASSPRERGEETQYF. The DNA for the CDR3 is TGTGCCAGCAGCCCGAGGGAGCGCGGGGAAGAGACCCAGTACTTC.

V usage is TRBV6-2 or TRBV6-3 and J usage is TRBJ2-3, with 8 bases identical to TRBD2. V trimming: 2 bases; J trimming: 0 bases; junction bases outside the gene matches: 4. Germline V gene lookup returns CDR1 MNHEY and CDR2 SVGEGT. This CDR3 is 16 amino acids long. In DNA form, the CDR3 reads TGTGCCAGCAGTTACGGGACGGGGGGGAGCACAGATACGCAGTATTTT. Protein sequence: CASSYGTGGSTDTQYF.

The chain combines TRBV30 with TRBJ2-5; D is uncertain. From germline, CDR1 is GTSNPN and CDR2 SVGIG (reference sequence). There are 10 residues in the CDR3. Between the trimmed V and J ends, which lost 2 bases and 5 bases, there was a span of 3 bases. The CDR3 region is CAWSLETQYF. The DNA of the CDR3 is TGTGCCTGGAGTTTGGAGACCCAGTACTTC.

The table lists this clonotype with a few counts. Here the CDR3 DNA reads TGCAGTGTAGCGGGGGGCGGGTTAATCTACGAGCAGTACTTC. Its translation: CSVAGGGLIYEQYF. The chain joins TRBV20-1 to TRBJ2-7; 10 positions match TRBD2. V shed 7 bases and J 3 bases; nucleotides not matched to a gene: 9. Germline assignment: CDR1 DFQATT and CDR2 SNEGSKA (reference sequence). CDR3 length: 14 residues.

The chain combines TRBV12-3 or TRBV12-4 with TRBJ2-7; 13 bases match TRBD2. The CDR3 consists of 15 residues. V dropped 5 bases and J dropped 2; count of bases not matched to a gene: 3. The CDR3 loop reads CASSPLAGGAYEQYF. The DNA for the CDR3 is TGTGCCAGCAGTCCACTAGCGGGAGGGGCCTACGAGCAGTACTTC.

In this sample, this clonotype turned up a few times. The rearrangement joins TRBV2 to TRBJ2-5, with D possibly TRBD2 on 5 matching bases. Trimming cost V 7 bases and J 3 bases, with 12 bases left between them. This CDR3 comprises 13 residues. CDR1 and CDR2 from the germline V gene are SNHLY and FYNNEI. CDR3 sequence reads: CASKRTGKETQYF. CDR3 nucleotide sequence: TGTGCCAGCAAGCGGACCGGTAAAGAGACCCAGTACTTC.

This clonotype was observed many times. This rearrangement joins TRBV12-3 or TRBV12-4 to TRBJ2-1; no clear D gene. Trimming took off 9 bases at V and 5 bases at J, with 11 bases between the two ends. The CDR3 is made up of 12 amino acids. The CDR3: CASQVLDNEQFF. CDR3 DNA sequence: TGTGCCAGTCAAGTATTGGACAATGAGCAGTTCTTC.

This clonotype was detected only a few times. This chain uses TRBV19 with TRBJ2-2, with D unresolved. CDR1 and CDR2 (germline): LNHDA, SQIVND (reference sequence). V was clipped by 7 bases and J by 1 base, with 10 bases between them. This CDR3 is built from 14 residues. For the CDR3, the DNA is TGTGCCAGTATTGCTGCCGTGAACACCGGGGAGCTGTTTTTT. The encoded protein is CASIAAVNTGELFF. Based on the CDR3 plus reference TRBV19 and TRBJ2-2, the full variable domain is DGGITQSPKYLFRKEGQNVTLSCEQNLNHDAMYWYRQDPGQGLRLIYYSQIVNDFQKGDIAEGYSVSREKKESFPLTVTSAQKNPTAFYLCASIAAVNTGELFFGEGSRLTVL.

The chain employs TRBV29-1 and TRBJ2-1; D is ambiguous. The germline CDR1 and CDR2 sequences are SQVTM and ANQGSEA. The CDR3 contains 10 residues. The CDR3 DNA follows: TGCAGTCTAGGAAGCGATGAGCAGTTCTTC. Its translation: CSLGSDEQFF.